This T cell receptor (beta chain) derives from a study of blood T cell repertoires in COVID-19. Overall study context: From T cells, B-cell-depleted T cells, or PBMCs came the material, which was cDNA or gDNA.

The repertoire was sequenced with immunoSEQ multiplex PCR; TCRdb's copy has only in-frame clones and lacks some. The table includes 350,000 to 450,000 clones, about 90% detected once. Recruits, aged about 18 to 95 years, lived in 24 US areas. Before being deemed recovered, Cohort 3 donors had two negative PCRs, clearance, or symptom resolution. This CDR3 is 18 amino acids long. Per the germline V gene, CDR1 is SGHAT and CDR2 is FQNNGV. Trimming at V came to 1 base and at J to 0 bases, leaving 9 bases not matched to a gene. The V and J genes are TRBV11-2 and TRBJ1-3, with 7 bases identical to TRBD1. The origin of this receptor is a woman aged 30 to 39 who had recovered from COVID-19. Sequenced sample: PBMCs or T cells enriched from blood (not recorded which). CDR3 nucleotides: TGTGCCAGCAGCTTAGTAAGCACAGGGGCTAACTCTGGAAACACCATATATTTT. It codes for CASSLVSTGANSGNTIYF. Supplemented by reference TRBV11-2 and TRBJ1-3, the full variable domain reads EAGVAQSPRYKIIEKRQSVAFWCNPISGHATLYWYQQILGQGPKLLIQFQNNGVVDDSQLPKDRFSAERLKGVDSTLKIQPAKLEDSAVYLCASSLVSTGANSGNTIYFGEGSWLTVV.